The text below deals with one TCR beta chain. Its antigen target is currently unknown. Base-call qualities are not available, and no considerably larger clone is one nucleotide away. CDR1 and CDR2 are drawn from the germline V gene: SNHLY, FYNNEI. The CDR3 numbers 15 residues from cysteine through phenylalanine. Only the CDR3 DNA is retained, 45 bases long and in frame from the first base. The cohort was made up of 650 to 700 healthy bone marrow donors. All cohort members were sampled while nominally healthy, although unrecorded immune exposures were likely present. The donor tested CMV seropositive and was one of the 289 seropositive cohort members. A peripheral blood sample was provided by each donor, and peripheral blood mononuclear cells were used for TCR beta sequencing. The Qiagen DNeasy Blood Extraction Kit was used to extract genomic DNA from the blood cell samples. The library was made by the immunoSEQ multiplex PCR assay. For the multiplex PCR, a mixture combining 60 forward primers for TCR Vbeta segments and 13 reverse primers for TCR Jbeta segments was used. The CDR3 region of rearranged TCR beta genes was amplified from genomic DNA by a multiplex PCR assay. On the Illumina HiSeq System, the amplified TCR beta libraries were sequenced as 87-base-pair reads. The original methods were these. A later analysis counted about 80 million unique TCR beta chains across the 666 repertoires, and 10 million to 11 million of these chains were shared by at least two donors. Raw reads were error-corrected and collapsed into unique sequences with a nearest-neighbor algorithm that merged closely related sequences to remove PCR and sequencing errors. V, D and J gene segments were assigned by aligning CDR3 sequences to IMGT reference sequences. For a sequence to be retained, a match of at least six nucleotides to both a V gene segment and a J gene segment was required. Rearrangements were called productive when the CDR3 lacked stop codons and stayed in frame with V and J; all others were non-productive. CDR3 was defined according to IMGT convention as the region running from the second conserved V-encoded cysteine to the conserved J-encoded phenylalanine. In an earlier analysis of roughly 610 of the donors, sequences lacking an unambiguous match to a single V gene segment were excluded. In an earlier analysis of several hundred of the donors, a V segment was called functional when productive rearrangements were above 56.7%, and segregating when the standard deviation between donors exceeded 5%. A statistical classification framework was built for diagnosing cytomegalovirus status from the catalog of TCR beta chain sequences. A later analysis assigned V and J genes by comparing TCR nucleotide sequences with IMGT/GENE-DB human TR gene sequences. The TCRdist pipeline was used in a later analysis to assign CDR3 sequences and most-parsimonious VDJ recombination scenarios. In a later analysis, each TCR beta chain was defined by its CDR3 amino acid sequence together with its V-gene family, and reads without a unique V-gene family were excluded. A later analysis removed 450 to 600 highly shared, low-generation-probability nucleotide sequences to deal with suspected cross-contamination and a sequencing artifact. For each public chain, a later analysis derived a clonal expansion index from normalized ranks of inferred template counts within each repertoire. A later analysis computed generation probabilities with a VDJ recombination model fitted to out-of-frame rearrangements, and checked the results against IGoR. In a later analysis, hypergeometric tests were used to score TCR-TCR, TCR-HLA and TCR-CMV co-occurrence, with a repertoire-size bias correction applied to TCR pairs. In a later analysis, false discovery rates were estimated by permuting HLA or CMV assignments 20 times. A later analysis grouped co-occurring TCRs with DBSCAN, adding TCRdist sequence similarity when clustering within HLA-allele-positive subsets. Repertoires with fewer than 30,000 or more than 120,000 public chains, plus five repertoires with anomalous nucleotide sharing, were excluded from co-occurrence clustering. TCRdb mirrors the immuneACCESS table, restricted to in-frame sequences. Some clones are absent from its copies; in checked studies, under half trace to an unresolved V gene, and the reason for the others is unknown. That table supplies the V and J calls and clone size; D and trimming were determined from the DNA. This sample is represented by around 200,000 clones; roughly 84% of them were singletons. In total, the top ten clones hold around 1.2% of the sample.

These data originate in a study of cytomegalovirus exposure and HLA in healthy donors (dated by TCRdb to 2016 to 2017). About the study as a whole: According to an earlier analysis of a few hundred of the donors, 150 million to 200 million T cells yielded 120 million or so unique TCR beta sequences and less than 300 Gb of sequence data. Of the roughly 400 genotyped donors, more than 75% were placed in the genetic ancestry cluster associated with self-reported Caucasian donors. On average, approximately 250,000 unique TCR beta nucleotide sequences were sequenced per donor among several hundred genotyped donors of the cohort, with roughly 18% of those sequences being non-productive. A separate validation cohort of over 95 different subjects was used in addition to the roughly 640-subject first cohort. The study profiled the T cell repertoires of approximately 700 subjects by immunosequencing and related them to cytomegalovirus serostatus. In the later analysis, no new phenotypic data were used to find candidate immune exposures; instead, reliance was placed on TCR beta sequences and their occurrence across donors. The study aimed to test whether cataloging public T cell receptors could reveal signatures of past pathogen exposure. Alongside the repertoire data, information on donor age, sex, ethnicity and CMV serostatus was compiled. A few DR-DQ haplotypes were treated as single units for association and clustering because of strong linkage in the cohort. To predict cytomegalovirus infection status, the study brought together high-throughput TCR immunosequencing, statistical association of individual TCRs with disease status, and machine learning. In an earlier analysis of around 540 of the donors, high-throughput TCR beta sequencing was used to judge whether each TCR beta V gene segment behaved as functional or pseudogenic. Every discovery cohort repertoire had been produced on one sequencing platform. To study patterns of TCR occurrence, a later analysis re-analyzed previously published TCR beta repertoires from 666 donors and added high-resolution HLA genotyping. The number of typed donors differed by locus: about 620-640 for A, B, C, DRB1 and DQB1; some 500 for DQA1; around 580 for DPA1; and some 430 for DPB1. Class I and class II HLA loci were covered by the typing at four-digit resolution. A later genetic analysis took genome-wide SNP genotypes for about three fifths of the roughly 700 donors and used that subset as a discovery cohort. An early release covering about 600 HLA-typed donors comprised approximately 300 gigabases of sequencing data and tens of millions of unique TCR sequences.

What the study reported, not specific to this receptor: Strong co-occurrence of HLA alleles, especially DR and DQ, made assigning TCR associations to individual alleles difficult. A group of highly shared sequence variants was considered likely to be a technical artifact of the sequencing pipeline. A later analysis found that HLA-associated TCR beta chains were more clonally expanded and had lower generation probabilities than equally common non-associated chains. Linkage disequilibrium might explain the correlated functional status among segregating V segments, but an unknown experimental factor could not be excluded. In a later analysis, several top co-occurrence clusters were reported to appear linked to parvovirus B19, influenza, CMV and Epstein-Barr virus. Because the 87-base-pair reads could not distinguish some IMGT-functional V segments, including TRBV6-2 and TRBV6-3, those segments were excluded. The authors suggested that the approach could potentially be generalized to other disease states and immunological phenotypes. A few of the identified cytomegalovirus-associated TCR beta chains were confirmed in vitro to be specific for cytomegalovirus antigens. A later genetic analysis reported fewer N-insertions in productive TCRs among donors in an Asian-associated ancestry cluster than the roughly 650-donor mean. A further reported finding was that TCR beta sequences accurately predicted the HLA-A and HLA-B alleles for most subjects in the first cohort. The classifier was reported to diagnose cytomegalovirus status with high specificity and sensitivity in both the original and validation cohorts. The earlier analysis of 587 of the donors excluded fewer than 20 rarely observed V segments, including chromosome 9 orphons, because counts were too low. Across donors, most TCR sequences were observed very rarely, whereas some public TCRs were present in many individuals. According to a later analysis, most CMV-associated TCR beta chains appeared to be HLA-restricted, and the HLA associations seemed to be driven largely by CMV exposure. Presence/absence analyses assumed roughly uniform sequencing depth across donors, an assumption that may not hold. In the study, 150 to 200 TCR beta chains were listed as associated with cytomegalovirus. The only immune exposure information available for the cohort was CMV serostatus. In this cohort, only TCR beta chains were sequenced, and detectable features were limited by the absence of alpha or paired-chain data. In a later analysis, the rate of TCR association differed among HLA loci, with DRB1 alleles having the most associated TCRs and HLA-C alleles having the fewest. In an earlier analysis of some 500 of the donors, most TCR beta V segments appeared in productive rearrangements about 87% or about 30% of the time, broadly matching IMGT annotations. A later genetic analysis associated a missense DCLRE1C variant with V-gene and J-gene trimming of TCR beta chains, and an independent cohort replicated the association. Specific HLA alleles were associated with over 15,000 TCR beta sequences at a false discovery rate of 0.05 in a later analysis. Because HLA typing was missing for some donors at each locus, association tests included only the typed subset.

The chain was built from TRBV2 and TRBJ2-5, with 10 junctional bases fitting TRBD2. The assigned J gene may be wrong: the sequence end matches TRBJ2-7 better. This sequence was found in a girl aged 2 to 10 in good health and CMV-seropositive. The sample was PBMCs. For the CDR3, the sequence is CASSSLLAGEYEQYF. The DNA reads as follows: TGTGCCAGCAGCTCCCTGCTAGCGGGAGAGTACGAGCAGTACTTC.